Below, one TCR beta chain is given with its context. What it binds is unknown. The sample originates from a study of T cells in Graves' hyperthyroidism and ophthalmopathy. Study results and limitations: Stable hyperthyroidism was separated from ophthalmopathy by a model based on 13 V-J features. Ophthalmopathy prediction by the model preceded onset by a median approximately 6.9 months.

Enrolled ophthalmopathy patients presented with a Clinical Activity Score of at least 3, a NOSPECS grade of at least 4, and disease duration under 3 months. Uncontrolled infection, other autoimmune disease, pregnancy and lactation each barred patients from inclusion. The germline V gene has CDR1 LNHDA and CDR2 SQIVND (reference sequence). V gave up 8 bases and J gave up 4 bases, with 14 bases separating them. There are 13 residues in the CDR3. Amplification yielded TCR beta CDR3 regions, with RNA transcripts as the source. First-round RT-PCR with HTBI primers amplified the TCR CDR3 region. Via MiXCR, TCRdb re-called the multiplex PCR reads, giving one row per CDR3 protein. Of around 350,000 distinct CDR3 sequences listed, about 15% are singletons.

The chain recombines TRBV19 with TRBJ1-2, with unresolved D. The sample was blood. This clonotype was obtained from a woman in her twenties or thirties with Graves' ophthalmopathy. The CDR3 region is CASQTRGGYGYTF. In nucleotides, the CDR3 is TGTGCCAGTCAGACACGAGGAGGCTATGGCTACACCTTC. Together with reference TRBV19 and TRBJ1-2, the CDR3 gives the full variable domain: DGGITQSPKYLFRKEGQNVTLSCEQNLNHDAMYWYRQDPGQGLRLIYYSQIVNDFQKGDIAEGYSVSREKKESFPLTVTSAQKNPTAFYLCASQTRGGYGYTFGSGTRLTVV.